This T cell receptor beta chain was captured by sequencing in a study of blood T cell repertoires in COVID-19. Germline loops: CDR1 SGHNT, CDR2 YYREEE (reference sequence). Deletions cut 3 bases from V and 1 base from J, with 13 bases between. This CDR3 has 15 amino acids. Assay: immunoSEQ multiplex PCR; the TCRdb copy retains only in-frame clones and omits some. The data hold 190,000 or so clones, with about 83% observed a single time. This TCR was sampled from a woman in her late teens or twenties who had recovered from COVID-19. This chain uses TRBV5-4 with TRBJ1-1, with D maybe TRBD1 (6 bases). Sequences were obtained from peripheral blood. CDR3 sequence: CASSWAGASNTEAFF. CDR3 DNA sequence: TGTGCCAGCAGCTGGGCAGGGGCATCGAACACTGAAGCTTTCTTT.